This entry describes one T cell receptor (beta chain). This CDR3 is built from 15 residues. CDR1 and CDR2 (germline): SGDLS, YYNGEE. The ends were cut back, 0 bases at V and 6 bases at J, with 10 bases in the middle. Time point in this sample: persistent/refractory GD, antithyroid drugs over 5 years with positive TRAb. The authors made the TCR library using RNA they extracted from PBMCs. The data were taken from a study of regulatory T cells in long-lasting Graves disease. HTBI primers from iRepertoire and Arm-PCR of CDR3 regions yielded the TCR beta libraries. The authors' processing: In the combined samples, 55 to 75 TRBV and more than twelve TRBJ segments were identified. TCRdb reanalysed the multiplex PCR reads using MiXCR and keeps one entry per CDR3 protein. The V and J calls, along with clone size, are taken from TCRdb and not from the paper's own processing. The data hold more than 300,000 distinct CDR3 sequences, with around a fifth observed a single time.

The sample consisted of peripheral blood mononuclear cells (PBMCs), taken when the disease was refractory, from a patient treated with antithyroid drugs. The clonotype was recovered from a female donor with Graves disease. V usage is TRBV9 and J usage is TRBJ1-6; tentatively, D is TRBD1 (6 bases). The CDR3: CASSVDARGNSPLHF. In DNA form, the CDR3 reads TGTGCCAGCAGCGTAGACGCCAGGGGTAATTCACCCCTCCACTTT.